The next 25 T cell receptor beta chains were all read from a single sample in a study of blood T cell repertoires in COVID-19. The table came from immunoSEQ multiplex PCR; TCRdb's copy has only in-frame clones and leaves some out. The repertoire has about 140,000 clones, around 72% of them found once; the top ten carry 1.9%. The sequenced sample was peripheral blood. These receptors came from a woman between 55 and 75 years old with acute or convalescent COVID-19.

The J gene is TRBJ1-2, the V gene TRBV6-1; tentatively, D is TRBD1 (6 bases). Germline loops: CDR1 MNHNS, CDR2 SASEGT. This CDR3 has 14 amino acids. The V gene lost 1 base and the J gene lost 8 bases, with 14 bases spanning the gap. Written as DNA, the CDR3 is TGTGCCAGCAGTGAAGAGGGAGGGGGTGGAGGCTACACCTTC. Translation: CASSEEGGGGGYTF.

V usage is TRBV7-9 and J usage is TRBJ1-2, with D tentatively TRBD1 (6 bases). CDR3 length equals 15 residues. Germline V gene data show CDR1 as SEHNR and CDR2 as FQNEAQ (reference sequence). V dropped 2 bases and J dropped 8 bases, with 18 bases sitting between them. The CDR3 nucleotides are TGTGCCAGCAGCTTATTGGCAATAAGGACAGAGGGCTACACCTTC. Protein sequence: CASSLLAIRTEGYTF.

J is TRBJ1-5 and V is TRBV10-3, with 7 bases that match TRBD1. CDR3 length equals 14 residues. Germline trimming cut 5 bases from V and 5 bases from J; bases unmatched to any gene: 6. Germline-derived CDR1 and CDR2 are ENHRY and SYGVKD. The CDR3 sequence is CAISLTGQDQPQHF. The CDR3 DNA is TGTGCCATCAGTCTGACAGGGCAGGATCAGCCCCAGCATTTT.

The genes are TRBV3-1 (or the pseudogene TRBV3-2) and TRBJ1-1; weak D call: TRBD1 (5 bases). CDR1 and CDR2 from the germline V gene are LGHDT and YNNKEL (reference sequence). This CDR3 comprises 15 residues. The V end lost 1 base, the J end lost 5 bases, and 14 bases lay between the germline ends. The CDR3 region is CASSQAGRAGTEAFF. CDR3 in DNA: TGTGCCAGCAGCCAAGCCGGCAGGGCGGGGACTGAAGCTTTCTTT.

V gene TRBV27 combines with J gene TRBJ2-7; D is unclear. CDR3 length equals 15 residues. Between the trimmed V and J ends, which lost 5 bases and 2 bases, there was a span of 16 bases. Germline CDR1 and CDR2: MNHEY and SMNVEV (reference sequence). CDR3 in amino acids: CASSKAGKTTYEQYF. The CDR3 nucleotides are TGTGCCAGCAGTAAGGCTGGAAAAACTACCTACGAGCAGTACTTC.

This clone was seen a handful of times. The CDR3 DNA sequence: TGCAGCGTGGGTGGGGGACAGGGTTCCTACGAGCAGTACTTC. It specifies CSVGGGQGSYEQYF. The chain couples TRBV29-1 to TRBJ2-7; 9 bases match TRBD1. Unmatched junction bases numbered 7, after V lost 6 bases and J lost 1 base. The CDR3 has 14 amino acids. Germline values: CDR1 SQVTM, CDR2 ANQGSEA.

This clone was seen more than once but under ten times. The chain employs TRBV5-1 and TRBJ2-1; weak D call: TRBD1 (6 bases). CDR1 and CDR2 (germline): SGHRS, YFSETQ. This CDR3 is built from 13 residues. V was cut by 4 bases and J by 8 bases, with 13 bases left in between. In nucleotides, the CDR3 is TGCGCCAGCAGCACCAGGGGTGGGGATGAGCAGTTCTTC. This translates into CASSTRGGDEQFF. Full variable domain (missing parts from reference TRBV5-1 and TRBJ2-1): KAGVTQTPRYLIKTRGQQVTLSCSPISGHRSVSWYQQTPGQGLQFLFEYFSETQRNKGNFPGRFSGRQFSNSRSEMNVSTLELGDSALYLCASSTRGGDEQFFGPGTRLTVL.

This clone was recorded a few times. The rearrangement uses TRBV30 and TRBJ1-2; D uncertain. The V end lost 0 bases, the J end lost 1 base, and 9 bases lay between the germline ends. This CDR3 comprises 14 residues. Germline CDR1 reads GTSNPN; CDR2 reads SVGIG (reference sequence). The CDR3 here is CAWSVRVINYGYTF. In DNA, the CDR3 is TGTGCCTGGAGTGTACGGGTCATTAACTATGGCTACACCTTC.

This chain connects TRBV19 to TRBJ1-5; a possible D gene is TRBD1 (6 bases). CDR3 size: 16 residues. Trimming shortened V by 6 bases and J by 0 bases, and 15 bases separated the two germline ends. Germline CDR1 and CDR2: LNHDA and SQIVND (reference sequence). The chain's CDR3 is CASREDSGYSNQPQHF. The CDR3, as DNA: TGTGCCAGTAGGGAGGACAGCGGTTATAGCAATCAGCCCCAGCATTTT.

This chain connects TRBV11-2 to TRBJ1-3; 8 bases line up with TRBD1. Germline V lookup: CDR1 SGHAT, CDR2 FQNNGV. The CDR3 loop spans 15 amino acids. Trimming cost V 10 bases and J 0 bases; bases outside gene matches: 8. The CDR3 nucleotides are TGTGCCACCACAATAACAGGGGGCTCTGGAAACACCATATATTTT. This sequence encodes CATTITGGSGNTIYF.

The chain combines TRBV11-2 with TRBJ2-7; 9 nucleotides line up with TRBD1. Germline assignment: CDR1 SGHAT and CDR2 FQNNGV. The CDR3 runs 14 residues. V was clipped by 8 bases and J by 5 bases; unmatched bases: 10. CDR3 sequence reads: CASVRRQGVHEQYF. The CDR3 region has the DNA TGTGCCAGCGTTAGAAGACAGGGGGTCCACGAGCAGTACTTC.

The sample holds a few counts of this clone. This chain links TRBV25-1 with TRBJ2-6, with 8 positions matching TRBD1. Losses at the gene ends were 3 bases for V and 3 bases for J; bases not matched to a gene: 4. Germline V gene lookup returns CDR1 MGHDK and CDR2 SYGVNS. The CDR3 is 16 residues long. CDR3 residues: CASSDAGGVGANVLTF. The CDR3 region has the DNA TGTGCCAGCAGTGATGCAGGGGGCGTTGGGGCCAACGTCCTGACTTTC.

The chain uses TRBV4-2 and TRBJ2-5, with D possibly being TRBD2 (6 bases). This CDR3 has 17 residues. Germline CDR1 and CDR2: LGHNA and YNFKEQ. Trimming pared 0 bases from V and 7 bases from J, leaving 21 bases between. CDR3 in amino acids: CASSQDSGPGSESTQYF. Here the CDR3 DNA reads TGTGCCAGCAGCCAAGATTCGGGGCCCGGGAGCGAATCGACCCAGTACTTC.

V gene TRBV24-1 combines with J gene TRBJ2-1, with TRBD1 identical over 10 bases. Germline lookup yields CDR1 KGHDR and CDR2 SFDVKD. J lost 4 bases, V lost 7 bases, and 6 bases had no gene match. This CDR3 contains 15 residues. This CDR3 is CATRSTDRGYNEQFF. For the CDR3, the DNA is TGTGCCACCAGGTCCACGGACAGGGGGTACAATGAGCAGTTCTTC.

The chain recombines TRBV7-9 with TRBJ1-2; 8 bases are shared with TRBD1. This CDR3 region has 15 residues. Germline-derived CDR1 and CDR2 are SEHNR and FQNEAQ (reference sequence). The V and J ends lost 2 bases and 8 bases, in that order; junction bases with no gene match: 10. CDR3 sequence: CASSLTGQGGDGYTF. Written as DNA, the CDR3 is TGTGCCAGCAGCTTAACCGGACAGGGAGGCGACGGCTACACCTTC.

This clone was seen just once. The gene calls are TRBV19 and TRBJ2-3; weak D call: TRBD2 (6 bases). The V gene lost 5 bases and the J gene lost 6 bases, with 15 bases spanning the gap. Germline V gene data show CDR1 as LNHDA and CDR2 as SQIVND (reference sequence). This CDR3 is built from 14 residues. The CDR3 here is CASSLGGMADTQYF. DNA for the CDR3: TGTGCCAGTAGTCTTGGCGGGATGGCGGATACGCAGTATTTT.

The chain is built from TRBV6-6 and TRBJ2-7; 9 bases align to TRBD1. This CDR3 region has 14 residues. Germline values: CDR1 MNHNY, CDR2 SVGAGI (reference sequence). The ends lost 7 bases at V and 0 bases at J; junction bases unmatched: 4. CDR3 region: CASTPGQGSYEQYF. CDR3 nucleotides: TGTGCCAGCACCCCGGGACAGGGCTCCTACGAGCAGTACTTC.

The V call is TRBV7-9, the J call TRBJ2-1, with D uncertain. Germline CDR1 is SEHNR and CDR2 is FQNEAQ (reference sequence). V gave up 2 bases and J gave up 0 bases, with 14 bases separating them. This CDR3 is built from 17 residues. CDR3: CASSLRPGESSYNEQFF. CDR3 nucleotide sequence: TGTGCCAGCAGCTTAAGGCCAGGCGAAAGCTCCTACAATGAGCAGTTCTTC.

The gene calls are TRBV3-1 (or the pseudogene TRBV3-2) and TRBJ1-2; weak D call: TRBD1 (6 bases). V lost 2 bases to trimming and J lost 8 bases, with 12 bases between them. The CDR3 runs to 13 residues. Germline CDR1 reads LGHDT; CDR2 reads YNNKEL (reference sequence). CDR3 coding DNA: TGTGCCAGCAGCCAAAAAACAGGGTCAGGCTACACCTTC. This codes for CASSQKTGSGYTF.

The chain recombines TRBV3-1 (or the pseudogene TRBV3-2) with TRBJ2-7; 14 nucleotides match TRBD2. The CDR3 is 16 amino acids. The J segment lost 4 bases and the V segment lost 9 bases, leaving 11 bases of the junction unmatched. Germline assignment: CDR1 LGHDT and CDR2 YNNKEL (reference sequence). The DNA of the CDR3 is TGTGCCAGTGGACGACTAGCGGGAGGGAGTTTGTACGAGCAGTACTTC. The encoded protein is CASGRLAGGSLYEQYF.

J is TRBJ2-3 and V is TRBV30; the D gene is possibly TRBD1 (5 bases). V was trimmed by 1 base and J by 0 bases, leaving 14 bases between them. Germline loops: CDR1 GTSNPN, CDR2 SVGIG (reference sequence). CDR3 size: 16 residues. In nucleotides, the CDR3 is TGTGCCTGGAGTGGCCTCGACAGCTCTAGCACAGATACGCAGTATTTT. Its translation: CAWSGLDSSSTDTQYF.

This CDR3 reads CAGGGGNIQYF. The CDR3 DNA follows: TGTGCAGGGGGGGGAGGCAACATTCAGTACTTC. The chain recombines TRBV6-5 with TRBJ2-4; D might be TRBD2 (7 bases). The CDR3 has 11 residues. Germline values: CDR1 MNHEY, CDR2 SVGAGI.

This clone was recorded once. V usage is TRBV10-3 and J usage is TRBJ1-3; the D gene is possibly TRBD1 (6 bases). Trimming took off 2 bases at V and 9 bases at J, with 14 bases between the two ends. The CDR3 runs to 14 residues. Per the germline V gene, CDR1 is ENHRY and CDR2 is SYGVKD. The CDR3 DNA sequence: TGTGCCATCAGTGAGCGACAGGAAACAAGCACCATATATTTT. It specifies CAISERQETSTIYF.

V gene TRBV28 combines with J gene TRBJ1-2; 10 bases match TRBD1. V shed 6 bases, J shed 3 bases, and the junction held 7 bases outside the gene matches. The CDR3 is 15 amino acids. Germline V gene lookup returns CDR1 MDHEN and CDR2 SYDVKM. CDR3 sequence: CASRHRDRGDYGYTF. CDR3 bases: TGTGCCAGCAGACACCGGGACAGGGGAGACTATGGCTACACCTTC.

The V and J genes are TRBV6-5 and TRBJ2-2; D perhaps matches TRBD1 (6 bases). The CDR3 has 13 amino acids. V lost 6 bases and J 4 bases, leaving 9 bases between the germline ends. Germline-derived CDR1 and CDR2 are MNHEY and SVGAGI. The CDR3 bases are TGTGCCAGCAGACAAGGGGGCACCGGGGAGCTGTTTTTT. Translation: CASRQGGTGELFF.